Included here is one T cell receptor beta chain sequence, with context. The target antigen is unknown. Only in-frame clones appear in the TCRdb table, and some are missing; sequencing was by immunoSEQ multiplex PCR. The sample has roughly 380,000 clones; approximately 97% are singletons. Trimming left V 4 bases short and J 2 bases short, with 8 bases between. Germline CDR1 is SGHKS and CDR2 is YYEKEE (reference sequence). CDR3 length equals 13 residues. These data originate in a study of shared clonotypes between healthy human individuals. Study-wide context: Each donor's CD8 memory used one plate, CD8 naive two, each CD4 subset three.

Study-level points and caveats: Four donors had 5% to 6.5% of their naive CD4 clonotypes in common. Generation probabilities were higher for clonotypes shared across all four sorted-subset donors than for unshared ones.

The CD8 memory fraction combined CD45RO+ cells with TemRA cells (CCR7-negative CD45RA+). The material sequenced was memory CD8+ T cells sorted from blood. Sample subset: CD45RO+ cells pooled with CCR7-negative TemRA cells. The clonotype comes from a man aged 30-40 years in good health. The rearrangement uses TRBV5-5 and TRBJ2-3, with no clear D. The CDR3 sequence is CASSPHLTDTQYF. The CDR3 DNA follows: TGTGCCAGCAGCCCGCACCTCACAGATACGCAGTATTTT.